This T cell receptor beta chain was sequenced during a study of cytomegalovirus exposure and HLA in healthy donors. Amplification used 60 Vbeta primers and 13 Jbeta primers. Produced via immunoSEQ multiplex PCR; TCRdb's table is partial and in-frame only. The sample includes approximately 150,000 clones, around 77% of them seen just once. Study-level results: A later analysis linked a missense variant in DCLRE1C to the trimming of TCR beta V and J genes.

The CDR3 has 16 amino acids. CDR1 and CDR2 from the germline V gene are SEHNR and FQNEAQ (reference sequence). Trimming took 1 base from V and 0 from J, leaving 10 bases between them. On this clone itself: Its antigen is as yet unknown.

This clonotype was obtained from an older woman in good health and CMV-seronegative. V and J are TRBV7-9 and TRBJ1-5, with a possible D match to TRBD1 (5 bases). Input material: PBMCs. The CDR3 loop is CASSLGGGYSNQPQHF. The CDR3 nucleotides read TGTGCCAGCAGCTTAGGGGGCGGTTATAGCAATCAGCCCCAGCATTTT.